This T cell receptor beta chain originates from a study of PD-L1 blockade in urothelial cancer. Indicated time point: peripheral blood 6 weeks after treatment start. The method was immunoSEQ multiplex PCR; TCRdb's version includes in-frame clones alone and lacks a portion of them. The sample records 35,000 to 55,000 clones, 80% to 90% being singletons. This receptor was identified in a man in his sixties with urothelial cancer. The source material was PBMCs, sampled around atezolizumab (anti-PD-L1) treatment.

The CDR3 here is CASSDTRARGEKLFF. Written as DNA, the CDR3 is TGCGCCAGCAGTGATACCCGGGCCCGGGGGGAAAAACTGTTTTTT. The chain uses TRBV10-2 and TRBJ1-4, with D perhaps matching TRBD1 (5 bases). The length of the CDR3 is 15 residues. Germline assignment: CDR1 WSHSY and CDR2 SAAADI. The ends were cut back, 3 bases at V and 8 bases at J, with 16 bases in the middle.